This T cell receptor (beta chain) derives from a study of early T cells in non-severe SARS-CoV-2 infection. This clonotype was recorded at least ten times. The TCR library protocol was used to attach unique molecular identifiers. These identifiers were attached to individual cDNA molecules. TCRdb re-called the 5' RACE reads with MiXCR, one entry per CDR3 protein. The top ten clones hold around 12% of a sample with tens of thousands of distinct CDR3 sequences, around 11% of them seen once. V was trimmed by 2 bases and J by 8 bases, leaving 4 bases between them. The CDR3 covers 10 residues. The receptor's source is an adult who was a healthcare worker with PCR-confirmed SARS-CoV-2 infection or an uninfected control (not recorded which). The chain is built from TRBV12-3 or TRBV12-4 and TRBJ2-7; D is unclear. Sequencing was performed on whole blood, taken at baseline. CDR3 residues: CASSLTQQYF. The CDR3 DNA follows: TGTGCCAGCAGTTTAACCCAGCAGTACTTC.